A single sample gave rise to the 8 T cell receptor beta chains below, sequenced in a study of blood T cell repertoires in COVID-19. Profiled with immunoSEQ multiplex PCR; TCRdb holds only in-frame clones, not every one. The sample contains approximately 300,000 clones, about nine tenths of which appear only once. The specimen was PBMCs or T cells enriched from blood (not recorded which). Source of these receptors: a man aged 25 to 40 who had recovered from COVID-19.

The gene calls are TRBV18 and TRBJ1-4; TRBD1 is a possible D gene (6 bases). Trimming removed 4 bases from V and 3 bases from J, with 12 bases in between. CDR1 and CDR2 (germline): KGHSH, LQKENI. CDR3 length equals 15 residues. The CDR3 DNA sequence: TGTGCCAGCTCACAAAATCAGGGGTCTAATGAAAAACTGTTTTTT. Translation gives CASSQNQGSNEKLFF. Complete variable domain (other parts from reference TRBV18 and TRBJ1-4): NAGVMQNPRHLVRRRGQEARLRCSPMKGHSHVYWYRQLPEEGLKFMVYLQKENIIDESGMPKERFSAEFPKEGPSILRIQQVVRGDSAAYFCASSQNQGSNEKLFFGSGTQLSVL.

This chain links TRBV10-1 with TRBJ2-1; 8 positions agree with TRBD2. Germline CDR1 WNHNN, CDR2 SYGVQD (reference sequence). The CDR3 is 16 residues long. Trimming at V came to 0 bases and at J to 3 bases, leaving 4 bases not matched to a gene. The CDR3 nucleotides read TGCGCCAGCAGTGAGTCGAGGACTAGCTTCTACAATGAGCAGTTCTTC. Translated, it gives CASSESRTSFYNEQFF.

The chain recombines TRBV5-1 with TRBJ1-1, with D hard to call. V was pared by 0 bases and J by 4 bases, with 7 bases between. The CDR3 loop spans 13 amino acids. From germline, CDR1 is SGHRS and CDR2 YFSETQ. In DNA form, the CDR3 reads TGCGCCAGCAGCTTGGGGGCAAGCACTGAAGCTTTCTTT. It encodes CASSLGASTEAFF.

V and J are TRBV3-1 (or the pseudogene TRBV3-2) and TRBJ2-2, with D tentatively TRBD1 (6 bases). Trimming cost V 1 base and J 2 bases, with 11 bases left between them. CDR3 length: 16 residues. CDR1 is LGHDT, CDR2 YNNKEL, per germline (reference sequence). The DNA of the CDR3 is TGTGCCAGCAGCCAAGGGCAGGGGCGAAACACCGGGGAGCTGTTTTTT. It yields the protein CASSQGQGRNTGELFF.

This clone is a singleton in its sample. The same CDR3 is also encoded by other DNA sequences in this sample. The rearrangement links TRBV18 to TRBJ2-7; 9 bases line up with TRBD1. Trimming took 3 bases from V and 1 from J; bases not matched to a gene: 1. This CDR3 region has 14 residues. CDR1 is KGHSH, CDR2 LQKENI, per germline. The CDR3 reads CASSPGQGSYEQYF. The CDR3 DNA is TGTGCCAGCTCACCCGGACAGGGGTCCTACGAGCAGTACTTC.

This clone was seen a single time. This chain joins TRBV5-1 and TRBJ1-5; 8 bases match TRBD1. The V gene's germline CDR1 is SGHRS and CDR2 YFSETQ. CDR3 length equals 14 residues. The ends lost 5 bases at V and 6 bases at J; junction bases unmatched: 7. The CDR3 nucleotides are TGCGCCAGCAGATTAGACAGGGGCAGTCAGCCCCAGCATTTT. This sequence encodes CASRLDRGSQPQHF.

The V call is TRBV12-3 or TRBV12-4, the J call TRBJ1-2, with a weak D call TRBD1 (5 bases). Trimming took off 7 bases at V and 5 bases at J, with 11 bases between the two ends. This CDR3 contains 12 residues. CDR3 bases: TGTGCCAGCACCTACCGGGGGTATGGCTACACCTTC. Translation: CASTYRGYGYTF.

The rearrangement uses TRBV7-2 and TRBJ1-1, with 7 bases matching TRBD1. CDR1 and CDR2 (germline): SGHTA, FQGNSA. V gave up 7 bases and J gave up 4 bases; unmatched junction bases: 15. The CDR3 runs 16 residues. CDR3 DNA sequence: TGTGCCAGCATCCATCCACAGGGGCGCGTGGTCACTGAAGCTTTCTTT. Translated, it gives CASIHPQGRVVTEAFF.